Following are 22 T cell receptor beta chains from one sample sequenced in a study of cytomegalovirus exposure and HLA in healthy donors. Amplification used 60 Vbeta primers and 13 Jbeta primers. TCRdb's table, derived via immunoSEQ multiplex PCR, lists solely in-frame clones and lacks some. Here the sample spans about 190,000 clones, roughly 80% being singletons. The specimen was PBMCs. The receptor set was obtained from a woman aged 25 to 39 in good health and CMV-seropositive.

The gene calls are TRBV27 and TRBJ1-2; 9 bases are shared with TRBD1. Germline loops: CDR1 MNHEY, CDR2 SMNVEV (reference sequence). The CDR3 is 15 residues long. Germline trimming cut 2 bases from V and 4 bases from J; bases unmatched to any gene: 5. The CDR3, as DNA: TGTGCCAGCAGTTTAACGCCGACAGGGGGCTATGGCTACACCTTC. Protein: CASSLTPTGGYGYTF.

V usage is TRBV14 and J usage is TRBJ2-1, with 8 bases lining up with TRBD1. The V gene end was trimmed by 3 bases and the J gene end by 10 bases; junction bases not matched to a gene: 14. The CDR3 has 16 amino acids. In germline, CDR1 is SGHDN, CDR2 FVKESK. CDR3 nucleotide sequence: TGTGCCAGCAGCCAGACGGACAGGGCTTTACTTCAGGAGCAGTTCTTC. This gives the protein CASSQTDRALLQEQFF.

The gene calls are TRBV6-5 and TRBJ1-5, with 7 bases that match TRBD1. V lost 4 bases and J lost 0; bases outside the gene matches: 3. The CDR3 consists of 15 residues. The germline V gene encodes CDR1 MNHEY and CDR2 SVGAGI. In nucleotides, the CDR3 is TGTGCCAGCAGTTCGGGACAGTTTAGCAATCAGCCCCAGCATTTT. Translated, it gives CASSSGQFSNQPQHF.

In DNA, the CDR3 is TGCGCCAGCTACTTCACAGGGGGGCAAAACACTGAAGCTTTCTTT. Translating gives CASYFTGGQNTEAFF. The chain has TRBV5-1 and TRBJ1-1; 8 bases are a match to TRBD1. Germline V CDR1 and CDR2: SGHRS, YFSETQ. CDR3 size: 15 residues. V was clipped by 7 bases and J by 2 bases; unmatched bases: 10.

The CDR3 reads CASSLSRTGGETQYF. CDR3 nucleotides: TGCGCCAGCAGCCTATCCAGGACCGGGGGAGAGACCCAGTACTTC. V and J are TRBV4-1 and TRBJ2-5; maybe TRBD2 (6 bases). The CDR3 has 15 amino acids. Trimming left V 4 bases short and J 4 bases short, with 16 bases between. The germline V gene encodes CDR1 MGHRA and CDR2 YSYEKL.

This chain joins TRBV14 and TRBJ2-1, with 9 nucleotides matching TRBD2. Germline V gives CDR1 SGHDN, CDR2 FVKESK. The CDR3 totals 17 residues. The J segment lost 4 bases and the V segment lost 0 bases, leaving 7 bases of the junction unmatched. This CDR3 reads CASSQDGRTSEYNEQFF. In DNA form, the CDR3 reads TGTGCCAGCAGCCAAGACGGAAGGACTAGCGAGTACAATGAGCAGTTCTTC.

The chain couples TRBV5-5 to TRBJ1-5; no reliable D call. The CDR3 runs to 14 residues. Per the germline V gene, CDR1 is SGHKS and CDR2 is YYEKEE (reference sequence). V gave up 2 bases and J gave up 6 bases, with 12 bases separating them. CDR3 DNA: TGTGCCAGCAGCTTAATGTCGCTCAGTCAGCCCCAGCATTTT. This gives the protein CASSLMSLSQPQHF.

The genes are TRBV2 and TRBJ2-5; weak D call: TRBD1 (6 bases). The CDR3 is 16 amino acids. V gave up 6 bases and J gave up 3 bases, with 20 bases separating them. Germline V lookup: CDR1 SNHLY, CDR2 FYNNEI. CDR3 in DNA: TGTGCCAGCAGGACTTTGGGGTTATCAGGGGAAGAGACCCAGTACTTC. It is translated as CASRTLGLSGEETQYF.

This chain joins TRBV13 and TRBJ2-3, with 11 positions matching TRBD1. This CDR3 contains 14 residues. Germline CDR1 PRHDT, CDR2 FYEKMQ (reference sequence). Trimming removed 4 bases from V and 4 bases from J; junction bases left unmatched: 1. The CDR3 DNA is TGTGCCAGCAGCTCGGGACAGGGGGCAGATACGCAGTATTTT. This translates into CASSSGQGADTQYF.

The gene calls are TRBV7-9 and TRBJ1-6, with D possibly matching TRBD1 (6 bases). Deletions cut 5 bases from V and 3 bases from J, with 23 bases between. CDR3 length equals 19 residues. Germline CDR1 reads SEHNR; CDR2 reads FQNEAQ (reference sequence). The CDR3 here is CASSVLEIQGFGYNSPLHF. Written as DNA, the CDR3 is TGTGCCAGCAGCGTACTCGAGATACAGGGTTTTGGCTATAATTCACCCCTCCACTTT.

The chain employs TRBV18 and TRBJ1-5; TRBD1 might be the D (6 bases). Germline V gene data show CDR1 as KGHSH and CDR2 as LQKENI. Trimming took 8 bases from V and 4 from J, leaving 15 bases between them. CDR3 length: 14 residues. CDR3 protein: CASATTGRNQPQHF. The CDR3 DNA sequence: TGTGCCAGCGCGACGACAGGAAGGAATCAGCCCCAGCATTTT.

The chain employs TRBV21-1 and TRBJ2-7; whether TRBD1, the table's D call, matches the DNA was not checked. TRBV21-1 constitutes a pseudogene. There are 13 residues in the CDR3. CDR3: CARTSGGSYEQYF. CDR3 nucleotide sequence: TGTGCCAGGACCTCAGGGGGTTCCTACGAGCAGTACTTC.

The chain is built from TRBV7-9 and TRBJ1-2; TRBD1 might be the D (6 bases). Trimming cost V 5 bases and J 2 bases, with 12 bases left between them. Germline CDR1 SEHNR, CDR2 FQNEAQ (reference sequence). The CDR3 runs to 14 residues. CDR3 sequence (DNA): TGTGCCAGCAGCGGAACAGGGATCAACTATGGCTACACCTTC. It yields the protein CASSGTGINYGYTF.

The rearrangement joins TRBV10-1 to TRBJ1-1; D might be TRBD1 (6 bases). This CDR3 region has 14 residues. Germline assignment: CDR1 WNHNN and CDR2 SYGVQD (reference sequence). V was clipped by 3 bases and J by 7 bases, with 15 bases between them. For the CDR3, the DNA is TGCGCCAGCAGTGACTCACCGGGACAAGGTGAAGCTTTCTTT. Translating it yields CASSDSPGQGEAFF.

V gene TRBV11-3 combines with J gene TRBJ2-1, with 10 bases that match TRBD2. CDR1 SGHNT and CDR2 YENEEA come from the germline V gene. The CDR3 is 16 amino acids. Unmatched junction bases numbered 9, after V lost 5 bases and J lost 5 bases. CDR3 region: CASSTRTSGAHNEQFF. The CDR3 DNA follows: TGTGCCAGCAGCACGCGGACTAGCGGTGCTCACAATGAGCAGTTCTTC. The full variable domain, in which reference TRBV11-3 and TRBJ2-1 provide the parts outside the CDR3, is EAGVVQSPRYKIIEKKQPVAFWCNPISGHNTLYWYLQNLGQGPELLIRYENEEAVDDSQLPKDRFSAERLKGVDSTLKIQPAELGDSAVYLCASSTRTSGAHNEQFFGPGTRLTVL.

This chain joins TRBV10-3 and TRBJ1-4, with 7 bases identical to TRBD1. Germline trimming cut 0 bases from V and 7 bases from J; bases unmatched to any gene: 8. This CDR3 is 16 amino acids long. Germline V lookup: CDR1 ENHRY, CDR2 SYGVKD. The CDR3 DNA reads as TGTGCCATCAGTGAGTCGACCGGGACAGCTTCTGAAAAACTGTTTTTT. It translates to CAISESTGTASEKLFF.

This clone has just a few counts. The chain couples TRBV28 to TRBJ1-1; D gene ambiguous. The length of the CDR3 is 14 residues. CDR1 and CDR2 from the germline V gene are MDHEN and SYDVKM. The V gene lost 2 bases and the J gene lost 4 bases, with 11 bases spanning the gap. The CDR3 is CASSLPQRGTEAFF. As DNA, the CDR3 is TGTGCCAGCAGTTTACCCCAGCGAGGCACTGAAGCTTTCTTT.

The chain is built from TRBV4-1 and TRBJ2-7; D may be TRBD2 (5 bases). The CDR3 length is 15 residues. V was pared by 0 bases and J by 0 bases, with 9 bases between. The V gene's germline CDR1 is MGHRA and CDR2 YSYEKL. The CDR3 loop reads CASSQDGSPSYEQYF. In DNA form, the CDR3 reads TGCGCCAGCAGCCAAGATGGGAGTCCCTCCTACGAGCAGTACTTC.

The chain has TRBV6-5 and TRBJ1-5; 9 nucleotides line up with TRBD1. The J segment lost 3 bases and the V segment lost 6 bases, leaving 3 bases of the junction unmatched. The CDR3 totals 14 residues. Germline V gene lookup returns CDR1 MNHEY and CDR2 SVGAGI. CDR3 region: CASRGTGSNQPQHF. The CDR3 DNA reads TGTGCCAGCAGGGGGACAGGGTCCAATCAGCCCCAGCATTTT.

The chain joins TRBV27 to TRBJ2-3; TRBD1 aligns across 8 bases. V trimming: 7 bases; J trimming: 4 bases; junction bases outside the gene matches: 7. This CDR3 is built from 14 residues. The germline V gene encodes CDR1 MNHEY and CDR2 SMNVEV (reference sequence). CDR3 loop: CASTPDRVADTQYF. As DNA, the CDR3 is TGTGCCAGCACGCCGGACAGGGTCGCAGATACGCAGTATTTT.

The chain uses TRBV6-1 and TRBJ1-2, with D unclear. This CDR3 contains 13 residues. The V and J ends lost 3 bases and 1 base respectively, with 6 bases between them. Germline assignment: CDR1 MNHNS and CDR2 SASEGT. The CDR3 nucleotides read TGTGCCAGCAGTGACAGGCTTAACTATGGCTACACCTTC. Translation: CASSDRLNYGYTF.

This sequence joins TRBV7-2 and TRBJ1-4; the match to TRBD1 covers 12 bases. The length of the CDR3 is 17 residues. Germline-derived CDR1 and CDR2 are SGHTA and FQGNSA. V was clipped by 5 bases and J by 8 bases; unmatched bases: 12. CDR3 loop: CASSIRKGQGAREKLFF. For the CDR3, the DNA is TGTGCCAGCAGCATACGCAAGGGACAGGGGGCGCGGGAAAAACTGTTTTTT.